This record looks at one T cell receptor beta chain sequence and its context. In this sample, this clonotype turned up many times. What antigen it recognizes has not been identified. Per-nucleotide qualities are absent, and no much larger clonotype sits a single base away. What this sample's treatment or condition label stands for: allogeneic hematopoietic cell transplantation with graft depleted of TCRalphabeta T cells and CD19 B cells. The children who served as transplant recipients had been given grafts of TCRalphabeta/CD19-depleted allogeneic hematopoietic cells. Its CDR3 holds 16 amino acids, cysteine through phenylalanine. Only the CDR3 region is kept as DNA, spanning 48 bases read in frame from base 1. Looking up the germline V gene yields CDR1 MNHNS and CDR2 SASEGT. After removal of 6 bases from V and 4 bases from J, the junction retains 14 bases not matched to a gene. The data originate from a study of T-cell reconstitution after alpha-beta-depleted transplantation in children (dated by TCRdb to 2016 to 2017). For the study in its entirety: The study quantitatively tracked T-cell immune reconstitution after TCRalphabeta/CD19-depleted allogeneic hematopoietic cell transplantation in children using TCR repertoire profiling. Study-wide conclusions, independent of this receptor: In some patients, the high TCRbeta diversity seen at day 60 was put down to recipient T cells and intrathymic progenitors that had survived conditioning. About two months after transplant, the apparently early recovery of alphabetaT-cell counts reportedly depended on just several hundred clones that had expanded rapidly and came from non-depleted graft cells. The frequencies of hyperexpanded clones fell over the following months, and after one year, T-cell counts and TCRbeta diversity were mostly attributed to newly produced T cells.

Library preparation employed PCR. Sequencing took place on an Illumina HiSeq 2500. TCR libraries were prepared with molecular barcoding, using unique molecular identifiers to normalize TCRbeta repertoire quantification. TCRdb passed the public sequencing reads through fastp at Q25 and MiXCR, retaining productive beta sequences. Each entry merges the rows of one CDR3 protein and shows their most common DNA and genes. Counted in this sample were over 150,000 distinct CDR3 sequences; approximately 7% of them appeared once. Jointly, the top ten make up 5% to 6.5% of the sample. The receptor was derived from a boy aged 2 to 10 with acute lymphoblastic leukemia, due to receive a stem cell transplant. This specimen was PBMCs, taken before TCRalphabeta/CD19-depleted stem cell transplant. This receptor chain uses TRBV6-1 and TRBJ1-2; TRBD1 agrees with 7 junctional bases. The CDR3 amino acid sequence is: CASRGSQGGPFYGYTF. The nucleotide sequence reads as follows: TGTGCCAGCAGGGGAAGTCAGGGGGGCCCGTTCTATGGCTACACCTTC.